A selection of T cell receptor beta chains follows, all from one sample in a study of shared clonotypes between healthy human individuals. Some clones are missing from TCRdb's copy, which holds only in-frame ones; the method was immunoSEQ multiplex PCR. The sample lists 600,000 to 700,000 clones, around 73% seen once, with around 1.7% in the top ten. Sequencing input: memory CD4+ T cells sorted from blood. These receptors all come from a young woman in good health. Both conserved end residues are trimmed from each CDR3.

V | CDR3
TRBV4-1 | ASSPGGPGTGTGEQY
TRBV7-2 | ASSPRRKETQY
TRBV29-1 | SVEGHRPPEAF
TRBV7-6 | ASSEQGYGVGELF
TRBV10-2 | ASSAIGTSGHNEQF
TRBV6-5 | ASSYSRGGADGYT
TRBV15 | ATSGRDRGRVEQF
TRBV5-5 | ASSSGTALKTGGYT
TRBV5-4 | ASSTELRGTEAF
TRBV7-9 | ASSPGVNNEKLF
TRBV6-5 | ASSVDRGPAFQY
TRBV10-2 | ASSEPTGGAF
TRBV25-1 | ASSRGQGNQPQH
TRBV29-1 | SVGEVNQPQH
TRBV28 | ASRPGQDYEQY
TRBV6-1 | ASSGTSGTEQY
TRBV11-2 | ASSERLESDTQY
TRBV25-1 | ASSGTGDSQPQH
TRBV4-2 | ASSQAGGGDTDTQY
TRBV2 | ASERDENQPQH
TRBV29-1 | SVEIADNQETQY
TRBV9 | ASSVAGGRTNEKLF
TRBV5-8 | ASSLFGAGRTNEKLF
TRBV2 | ASSPGPGREQY
TRBV28 | ASSLRGLISNQPQH
TRBV10-1 | ASSPNRDSNEQF
TRBV20-1 | SEQANTEAF
TRBV4-2 | ASSLGTLSGNTIY
TRBV19 | ASSIGTSASYEQY
TRBV11-2 | ASSLGTSGSSDTQY
TRBV7-9 | ASSQQGFGNTIY
TRBV6-1 | ASRRGAPNTEAF
TRBV5-4 | ASSLGGASTYEQY
TRBV14 | ASSLRTGPGEQY
TRBV28 | ASSGPGRGLDEQY
TRBV11-2 | ASSDGQAYNEQF
TRBV18 | ASSPGRVEGQPQH
TRBV5-5 | ASSMLAVHEQF
TRBV5-1 | ASSLPGANTGELF
TRBV15 | ATSRDRGFREAF
TRBV6-6 | ASSLGGGNTEAF
TRBV7-8 | ASSAREGSNQPQH
TRBV28 | ASSPPAGNGYT
TRBV30 | AWSEGLAKYEQY
TRBV2 | ASSVDSSYEQY
TRBV30 | AWSGSEQY
TRBV27 | ASSLSEGRGEQF
TRBV7-2 | ASSLDSGTYNEQF
TRBV25-1 | ASSPLERGYGYT
TRBV11-2 | ASSLGPTGTDTQY
TRBV7-2 | ASSLVLKNTEAF
TRBV29-1 | SVAQGAGGDTQY
TRBV7-8 | ASSFQGNQPQH
TRBV5-1 | ASSLGGYEQY
TRBV5-8 | ASSRRQGSGETQY